This T cell receptor (beta chain) was identified during a study of PD-1 blockade in classical Hodgkin lymphoma. Whole-study findings and limits: Lower baseline TCR diversity was reported for newly diagnosed patients than for healthy donors. By C4D1, diversity of CD4+ TCRs had risen significantly, whereas that of CD8+ TCRs had not. Whoever responded completely had baseline diversity much like that seen in newly diagnosed patients.

This CDR3 has 18 amino acids. Trimming pared 4 bases from V and 1 base from J, leaving 20 bases between. Per germline, CDR1 MGHRA and CDR2 YSYEKL. Time point specified: cycle 4 day 1 (C4D1), after more than five weeks of nivolumab. No patient escaped relapse after autologous stem cell transplantation, and brentuximab vedotin exposure varied. The CD4+ T cells used were purified from thawed PBMCs through magnetic negative selection. Patients showed best responses of complete response, partial response or progressive disease. As to this clone: The target antigen is unknown.

Libraries were prepared by immunoSEQ multiplex PCR; TCRdb keeps only in-frame clonotypes and omits some of them. The table includes about 32,000 clones, about 90% detected once. The clonotype comes from a human donor with classical Hodgkin lymphoma. The chain employs TRBV4-1 and TRBJ1-5, with D perhaps matching TRBD1 (6 bases). The material was CD4+ T cells from blood, obtained before the fourth cycle of nivolumab. This CDR3 is CASSRSPEVTGSNQPQHF. Written as DNA, the CDR3 is TGCGCCAGCAGCCGATCACCCGAGGTGACAGGAAGCAATCAGCCCCAGCATTTT.